Sequencing of this TCR beta chain was carried out in a study of T cell responses to AZD1222 COVID-19 vaccine. On the study more broadly: Second-dose schedules of about 4 or about 12 weeks were combined. Study-wide results and limits: Just a handful of people given AZD1222 tested seropositive at baseline. Sampled repertoires all dated from after the peak T cell response. Mostly white British, mostly female donors; authors suggested clonal diversity may be underestimated.

Clones were sequenced by immunoSEQ multiplex PCR, and TCRdb holds only the in-frame ones, with some missing. Of roughly 140,000 clones in the sample, over 75% are singletons; the top ten hold around 1.9%. This CDR3 is 16 amino acids long. Per germline, CDR1 SEHNR and CDR2 FQNEAQ (reference sequence). V dropped 2 bases and J dropped 1 base, with 14 bases sitting between them. With regard to this clone: What it recognizes is unknown.

The chain is built from TRBV7-9 and TRBJ2-5; D is unclear. Here the sequenced sample was peripheral blood, taken on day 0 of AZD1222 vaccination. This clonotype was obtained from an adult in good health. The chain's CDR3 is CASSLLSNLIQETQYF. In DNA form, the CDR3 reads TGTGCCAGCAGCTTACTGTCAAACCTCATCCAAGAGACCCAGTACTTC.